This is a list of T cell receptor beta chains from one sample in a study of cytotoxic CD8 clonotypes in ibrutinib-treated CLL. Here immunoSEQ multiplex PCR was the method, and the copy in TCRdb shows in-frame clones only, minus some. Of some 63,000 clones in the sample, just over 90% were seen once. The sample consisted of PBMCs, taken after 12 months of ibrutinib treatment. These receptors were obtained from a human donor with chronic lymphocytic leukemia. CDR3s include the opening cysteine and the closing phenylalanine or tryptophan. The order of the fields is clone size, D gene, V gene, J gene, CDR3 DNA, CDR3 protein. D genes are given only for firm matches. The size field is filled for only some rows; it gives once, few, many or a size class.

>-|-|TRBV7-9|TRBJ1-1
TGTGCCAGCTCTTCGGGCAGGGAAGCTTTCTTT
CASSSGREAFF
>-|-|TRBV7-9|TRBJ2-3
TGTGCCAGCAGCTCAGTAAAGAGCACAGATACGCAGTATTTT
CASSSVKSTDTQYF
>-|TRBD2|TRBV5-1|TRBJ2-3
TGCGCCAGCAGCTTAACGACTAGCGGGCCCACAGATACGCAGTATTTT
CASSLTTSGPTDTQYF
>once|-|TRBV7-9|TRBJ1-2
TGTGCCAGCAGCTTAGAGGGTCGGGGGGATGGCTACACCTTC
CASSLEGRGDGYTF
>-|-|TRBV27|TRBJ1-5
TGTGCCAGCAGTTTGGGCACTTATAGCAATCAGCCCCAGCATTTT
CASSLGTYSNQPQHF
>-|TRBD2|TRBV19|TRBJ2-1
TGTGCCAGTAGTACTCCTCGGACGGGGAGGGTCATAAGCTCCTACAATGAGCAGTTCTTC
CASSTPRTGRVISSYNEQFF
>-|TRBD2|TRBV6-1|TRBJ2-7
TGTGCCAGCAGTGCCTATATCGGGACTAGCGGCTACGAGCAGTACTTC
CASSAYIGTSGYEQYF
>-|-|TRBV7-9|TRBJ1-1
TGTGCCGGGCAGGGGATAGGTGAGAACACTGAAGCTTTCTTT
CAGQGIGENTEAFF
>-|-|TRBV7-9|TRBJ1-1
TGTGCCAGCAGCTTAGCGGATCCAGGGACCACTGAAGCTTTCTTT
CASSLADPGTTEAFF
>-|TRBD1|TRBV27|TRBJ1-1
TGTGCCAGCAGTCCCGCCGGGACAGGGGACACTGAAGCTTTCTTT
CASSPAGTGDTEAFF
>-|TRBD2|TRBV7-3|TRBJ2-5
TGTGCCAGCAGCTTAATCCCCAGCGGGAGTGGGGAGACCCAGTACTTC
CASSLIPSGSGETQYF
>-|-|TRBV5-1|TRBJ2-3
TGCGCCAGCAGCTTGGAGACAGGGAGGACAGATACGCAGTATTTT
CASSLETGRTDTQYF
>-|-|TRBV7-8|TRBJ1-1
TGTGCCAGCAGCTTATTCCCAGCGAACACTGAAGCTTTCTTT
CASSLFPANTEAFF
>-|-|TRBV5-6|TRBJ1-2
TGTGCCAGCAGCTTGGGGGACGCAGGGGGCTACACCTTC
CASSLGDAGGYTF
>few|-|TRBV5-6|TRBJ2-1
TGTGCCAGCAGCTCCGGGGGCGGGAACTCCTACAATGAGCAGTTCTTC
CASSSGGGNSYNEQFF
>few|-|TRBV19|TRBJ1-5
TGTGCCAGTAATCAAAACAGGGTAAGCAATCAGCCCCAGCATTTT
CASNQNRVSNQPQHF
>once|-|TRBV9|TRBJ2-2
TGTGCCAGCAGCGTTTCCGGGGATCCCCGCACCGGGGAGCTGTTTTTT
CASSVSGDPRTGELFF
>-|-|TRBV7-3|TRBJ2-1
TGTGCCAGCAGCCCAGCACCTTCCTCCTACAATGAGCAGTTCTTC
CASSPAPSSYNEQFF
>-|TRBD1|TRBV27|TRBJ1-5
TGTGCCAGCAGTTTAGGGACAGGGGCCCAGCCCCAGCATTTT
CASSLGTGAQPQHF
>-|TRBD2|TRBV29-1|TRBJ2-1
TGCAGCGTTGGCGGGACTAGCAATGTGAATGAGCAGTTCTTC
CSVGGTSNVNEQFF
>-|-|TRBV27|TRBJ1-3
TGTGCCAGCAGCCCCCGCGTGTCTGGAAACACCATATATTTT
CASSPRVSGNTIYF
>once|TRBD2|TRBV6-1|TRBJ2-3
TGTGCCAGCAGTGTAACTAGCGGGAGTATGGGCACAGATACGCAGTATTTT
CASSVTSGSMGTDTQYF
>once|-|TRBV12-5|TRBJ1-2
TGTGCTAGTGGTTTGGTAATGGGCAGGGCCTATGGCTACACCTTC
CASGLVMGRAYGYTF
>-|-|TRBV6-1|TRBJ2-7
TGTGCCAGCAGTGAAACACAAGGGACTTACGAGCAGTACTTC
CASSETQGTYEQYF
>once|-|TRBV6-5|TRBJ1-2
TGTGCCAGCTCGAACCCTGGGGCGGGGAACTATGGCTACACCTTC
CASSNPGAGNYGYTF
>-|-|TRBV2|TRBJ1-4
TGTGCCAGCGGAGTGGGGGAAAAACTGTTTTTT
CASGVGEKLFF
>-|TRBD1|TRBV19|TRBJ1-1
TGTGCCAGTAGCAAGACAGGGAGTAGCACTGAAGCTTTCTTT
CASSKTGSSTEAFF
>-|-|TRBV7-2|TRBJ1-2
TGTGCCAGCAGCTTAGAACAGCTCTATGGCTACACCTTC
CASSLEQLYGYTF
>-|-|TRBV10-2|TRBJ1-1
TGCGCCAGCAGTGGGTGGACCGAAAACACTGAAGCTTTCTTT
CASSGWTENTEAFF
>-|-|TRBV19|TRBJ2-1
TGTGCCACCAAATGGCGGGGACTTGGCAACAATGAGCAGTTCTTC
CATKWRGLGNNEQFF
>-|-|TRBV25-1|TRBJ2-5
TGTGCCAGCAGGGACGGGAGCGGTAAAGAGACCCAGTACTTC
CASRDGSGKETQYF
>-|TRBD2|TRBV4-1|TRBJ2-5
TGCGCCAGCAGCCACCTTAGGCGGGAGGAGACCCAGTACTTC
CASSHLRREETQYF
>-|-|TRBV5-1|TRBJ1-2
TGCGCCAGCAGCTTGACCCCCGAGGACACGGCCTATGGCTACACCTTC
CASSLTPEDTAYGYTF
>-|-|TRBV9|TRBJ2-7
TGTGCCAGCAGCCCCTGGACCTCTGCCTACGAGCAGTACTTC
CASSPWTSAYEQYF
>-|TRBD1|TRBV4-1|TRBJ2-4
TGCGCCAGCAGCCAAGAACCGACAGGGGAGAACATTCAGTACTTC
CASSQEPTGENIQYF
>-|-|TRBV7-2|TRBJ2-3
TGTGCCAGCAGCCGGAGGGCTAGCACAGATACGCAGTATTTT
CASSRRASTDTQYF
>-|TRBD2|TRBV7-2|TRBJ2-3
TGTGCCAGCAGCTTTAGCGGGAGAGGCGGGTCAGATACGCAGTATTTT
CASSFSGRGGSDTQYF
>-|-|TRBV5-4|TRBJ2-5
TGTGCCAGCAGCTCGAAGGGGGGCACGGAGACCCAGTACTTC
CASSSKGGTETQYF
>-|-|TRBV19|TRBJ2-5
TGTGCCAGCCGATTCCAAACACAAGAGACCCAGTACTTC
CASRFQTQETQYF
>-|-|TRBV6-6|TRBJ1-1
TGTGCCAGCAGTCCAGGGGACTCCTCGAACACTGAAGCTTTCTTT
CASSPGDSSNTEAFF
>-|TRBD2|TRBV27|TRBJ2-7
TGTGCCAGCAGTGATAGCGGGAGAAGCTCCTACGAGCAGTACTTC
CASSDSGRSSYEQYF
>medium-sized|TRBD2|TRBV5-1|TRBJ2-1
TGCGCCAGCAGCCGACGGACTAGCGGGACGTACAATGAGCAGTTCTTC
CASSRRTSGTYNEQFF
>-|TRBD2|TRBV28|TRBJ2-1
TGTGCCAGCAGTTTCTATTCTCGCTTTGGAACTAGCGGGAGGTCATACAATGAGCAGTTCTTC
CASSFYSRFGTSGRSYNEQFF
>-|TRBD1|TRBV11-3|TRBJ1-2
TGTGCCAGCAGCCCTCGGACAGGGCCTTCTAACTATGGCTACACCTTC
CASSPRTGPSNYGYTF
>-|-|TRBV21-1|TRBJ2-1
TGTGCCAGCAGCCGGAAATGGACAGGGGGCTCTAAGTTCAACAATGAGCAGTTCTTC
CASSRKWTGGSKFNNEQFF
>-|-|TRBV30|TRBJ1-2
TGTGCCTGGACCCCAGGGGTTATCTATGGCTACACCTTC
CAWTPGVIYGYTF
>-|-|TRBV7-2|TRBJ1-1
TGTGCCAGCAGCAATGCCCTGTACACTGAAGCTTTCTTT
CASSNALYTEAFF
>-|-|TRBV2|TRBJ2-7
TGTGCCAGCAGAGGGGGTGCCTACGAGCAGTACTTC
CASRGGAYEQYF